This record covers a single TCR beta chain. The protocol was immunoSEQ multiplex PCR, while the TCRdb copy is restricted to in-frame clones and leaves out a portion. The sample carries about 180,000 clones, around nine tenths recorded once. This sample is part of a study of control samples from healthy donors and cancer patients. The V end lost 6 bases, the J end lost 4 bases, and 15 bases lay between the germline ends. Per the germline V gene, CDR1 is MDHEN and CDR2 is SYDVKM. The CDR3 extends over 14 amino acids. Sequenced: blood. The TCR sequence derives from a man in his thirties or forties in good health. V usage is TRBV28 and J usage is TRBJ1-1; D may be TRBD1 (5 bases). In nucleotides, the CDR3 is TGTGCCAGCAGACCCAGGGAGTCGGGCACTGAAGCTTTCTTT. This translates into CASRPRESGTEAFF.